The source of this T cell receptor (beta chain) is a study of OX40 agonist ivuxolimab in advanced cancers. Study details: Mean age about 60 years, range roughly 20 to 85; 82.7% male.

Produced via immunoSEQ multiplex PCR; TCRdb's table is partial and in-frame only. This table holds tens of thousands of clones, roughly 90% found once. The study, taken as a whole, reports: The specificity for antigen of the expanded peripheral T cells was not determined. The CD4+ and CD8+ T cells in the blood had expanded clonally by week 6 at 0.1 to 3.0 mg/kg.

Any history of autoimmune disease or systemic immunosuppression disqualified patients. On this clone: Antigen specificity is unknown.

The receptor's source is an adult with an advanced solid tumor such as melanoma, head and neck, liver or kidney cancer. This material consisted of CD4+ or CD8+ T cells sorted from blood, taken in a trial of the OX40 agonist ivuxolimab.

The CDR3 sequence: CASSLLAGVYNEQFF. CDR3 sequence (DNA): TGTGCCAGCAGCTTACTAGCGGGGGTCTACAATGAGCAGTTCTTC. J is TRBJ2-1 and V is TRBV7-6, with 10 bases aligning to TRBD2. V dropped 2 bases and J dropped 3; count of bases not matched to a gene: 1. Germline V gene sequence: CDR1 SGHVS, CDR2 FNYEAQ. This CDR3 has 15 residues.